The 27 T cell receptor beta chains given below trace back to one sample, sequenced in a study of T cell responses to AZD1222 COVID-19 vaccine. Assay: immunoSEQ multiplex PCR; the TCRdb copy retains only in-frame clones and omits some. Of about 35,000 clones in the sample, over 75% were seen once. The sample here was peripheral blood, taken 28 days after the second AZD1222 dose. Receptor source: an adult who received the AZD1222 COVID-19 vaccine.

The rearrangement uses TRBV6-5 and TRBJ1-2; D uncertain. The length of the CDR3 is 13 residues. V dropped 10 bases and J dropped 5 bases, with 17 bases sitting between them. Germline V CDR1 and CDR2: MNHEY, SVGAGI. The CDR3: CATLRAGGYGYTF. The CDR3 nucleotides read TGTGCCACCCTGCGTGCGGGTGGGTATGGCTACACCTTC.

There are a few counts of this clone. V gene TRBV5-1 combines with J gene TRBJ1-1; perhaps TRBD1 as D (6 bases). Germline CDR1 and CDR2: SGHRS and YFSETQ. The ends were cut back, 2 bases at V and 6 bases at J, with 11 bases in the middle. The CDR3 has 13 residues. The CDR3 sequence: CASSFQGRAEAFF. The CDR3 region has the DNA TGCGCCAGCAGCTTCCAGGGGAGGGCTGAAGCTTTCTTT.

The chain carries TRBV14 and TRBJ1-3; D is undetermined. The V gene's germline CDR1 is SGHDN and CDR2 FVKESK. CDR3 length: 17 amino acids. The V end was cut by 0 bases, the J end by 0 bases, with 12 bases between. CDR3 bases: TGTGCCAGCAGCCAAGATCTACCCGGAAGCTCTGGAAACACCATATATTTT. Its protein product is CASSQDLPGSSGNTIYF.

The V and J genes are TRBV29-1 and TRBJ2-5; TRBD2 agrees at 8 bases. The germline CDR1 and CDR2 sequences are SQVTM and ANQGSEA. This CDR3 spans 15 amino acids. J lost 5 bases, V lost 7 bases, and 15 bases had no gene match. The chain's CDR3 is CSGMIGGAPRETQYF. The CDR3, as DNA: TGCAGCGGGATGATCGGGGGGGCACCAAGGGAGACCCAGTACTTC. Together with reference TRBV29-1 and TRBJ2-5, the CDR3 gives the full variable domain: SAVISQKPSRDICQRGTSLTIQCQVDSQVTMMFWYRQQPGQSLTLIATANQGSEATYESGFVIDKFPISRPNLTFSTLTVSNMSPEDSSIYLCSGMIGGAPRETQYFGPGTRLLVL.

The gene calls are TRBV25-1 and TRBJ2-7; 7 nucleotides align to TRBD1. The germline V gene encodes CDR1 MGHDK and CDR2 SYGVNS. This CDR3 is 16 amino acids long. J was trimmed by 4 bases and V by 3 bases; bases with no gene match: 12. The CDR3 spells CASSDPRTGRGYEQYF. The CDR3 DNA reads as TGTGCCAGCAGTGACCCAAGGACGGGCAGGGGGTACGAGCAGTACTTC.

This chain uses TRBV11-2 with TRBJ1-1; D not certain. In germline, CDR1 is SGHAT, CDR2 FQNNGV. Trimming took 5 bases from V and 4 from J, leaving 11 bases between them. The CDR3 length is 13 residues. CDR3 in amino acids: CASSLTAGTEAFF. As DNA, the CDR3 is TGTGCCAGCAGCCTAACAGCAGGCACTGAAGCTTTCTTT.

The rearrangement uses TRBV7-6 and TRBJ1-1, with 8 bases fitting TRBD1. The J segment lost 4 bases and the V segment lost 5 bases, leaving 9 bases of the junction unmatched. Germline CDR1 reads SGHVS; CDR2 reads FNYEAQ. This CDR3 has 15 residues. The CDR3 DNA follows: TGTGCCAGCAGCCCCCAGGGGGCGCGGTCCACTGAAGCTTTCTTT. It is translated as CASSPQGARSTEAFF.

This chain uses TRBV7-9 with TRBJ1-1, with 8 bases identical to TRBD1. The CDR3 loop spans 15 amino acids. V was clipped by 6 bases and J by 1 base; unmatched bases: 7. Per germline, CDR1 SEHNR and CDR2 FQNEAQ (reference sequence). The CDR3 loop is CASSPRGLGNTEAFF. CDR3 in DNA: TGTGCCAGCAGTCCCAGGGGGCTGGGGAACACTGAAGCTTTCTTT.

The V gene is TRBV12-3 or TRBV12-4, the J gene TRBJ2-7; D gene uncertain. Between the trimmed V and J ends, which lost 3 bases and 3 bases, there was a span of 6 bases. The length of the CDR3 is 12 residues. The CDR3, as DNA: TGTGCCAGCAGTTTGCATAGCTACGAGCAGTACTTC. Protein product: CASSLHSYEQYF.

This sequence joins TRBV19 and TRBJ2-5, with TRBD2 matching over 10 bases. V lost 2 bases, J lost 5 bases, and 5 bases stayed unmatched. Germline CDR1 is LNHDA and CDR2 is SQIVND (reference sequence). The CDR3 totals 15 residues. The CDR3 bases are TGTGCCAGTAGTATAACTAGCGGGGAGTTTGAGACCCAGTACTTC. Translation gives CASSITSGEFETQYF.

This chain uses TRBV10-2 with TRBJ1-2; a possible D gene is TRBD1 (5 bases). Looked up from germline, CDR1 is WSHSY and CDR2 is SAAADI. Trimming cost V 2 bases and J 3 bases, with 7 bases left between them. The CDR3 loop spans 13 amino acids. The CDR3 nucleotides are TGCGCCAGCAGTGAGAGCAGGGACTATGGCTACACCTTC. Amino acid sequence: CASSESRDYGYTF.

V usage is TRBV11-1 and J usage is TRBJ2-5; D perhaps matches TRBD1 (6 bases). V dropped 5 bases and J dropped 5 bases, with 18 bases sitting between them. Germline V lookup: CDR1 SGHAT, CDR2 FQDESV (reference sequence). The CDR3 sequence is 15 residues long. The DNA of the CDR3 is TGTGCCAGCAGCCGAAGAGAGACAGGCGGGGAGACCCAGTACTTC. Translation: CASSRRETGGETQYF. The full variable domain, its missing parts supplied by reference TRBV11-1 and TRBJ2-5, is EAEVAQSPRYKITEKSQAVAFWCDPISGHATLYWYRQILGQGPELLVQFQDESVVDDSQLPKDRFSAERLKGVDSTLKIQPAELGDSAMYLCASSRRETGGETQYFGPGTRLLVL.

V and J are TRBV11-2 and TRBJ1-1; D not certain. V gave up 4 bases and J gave up 0 bases, with 6 bases separating them. The germline gives CDR1 SGHAT, CDR2 FQNNGV. This CDR3 has 13 amino acids. The DNA of the CDR3 is TGTGCCAGCAGCTGGGGTATGAACACTGAAGCTTTCTTT. Protein sequence: CASSWGMNTEAFF.

The chain uses TRBV5-8 and TRBJ2-7; D gene uncertain. Germline V gene lookup returns CDR1 SGHTS and CDR2 YDEGEE. The CDR3 runs to 11 residues. V shed 1 base and J shed 5 bases, with 4 bases lying between them. DNA of the CDR3: TGTGCCAGCAGCTTGTTCCACGAGCAGTACTTC. It codes for CASSLFHEQYF.

This chain links TRBV29-1 with TRBJ1-2; D is unclear. Germline V gene lookup returns CDR1 SQVTM and CDR2 ANQGSEA. V was shortened by 3 bases and J by 4 bases, with 6 bases between the two germline ends. The CDR3 is 11 amino acids. The CDR3 nucleotides are TGCAGCGTTGAGGGTGGCTATGGCTACACCTTC. Translation gives CSVEGGYGYTF.

The CDR3: CASKRGGRDGQPQHF. CDR3 DNA sequence: TGTGCCAGCAAGAGAGGGGGGAGAGATGGTCAGCCCCAGCATTTT. The rearrangement joins TRBV6-5 to TRBJ1-5, with D possibly TRBD1 on 6 matching bases. The CDR3 totals 15 residues. Germline CDR1 and CDR2: MNHEY and SVGAGI. Trimming pared 7 bases from V and 6 bases from J, leaving 19 bases between.

The rearrangement joins TRBV18 to TRBJ1-2; TRBD1 matches at 8 bases. CDR1 is KGHSH and CDR2 is LQKENI in the germline V gene. The length of the CDR3 is 17 residues. J gave up 4 bases and V 3 bases, and 13 bases lay outside the gene matches. DNA of the CDR3: TGTGCCAGCTCACCCACCGGGACAGGAGGATTGGCCTATGGCTACACCTTC. Protein: CASSPTGTGGLAYGYTF.

The chain combines TRBV19 with TRBJ1-5; tentative D call: TRBD1 (5 bases). Per the germline V gene, CDR1 is LNHDA and CDR2 is SQIVND (reference sequence). The CDR3 covers 15 residues. With 5 bases removed from V and 4 bases from J, the gap between germline ends came to 15 bases. The CDR3 protein is CASSDSRGMNQPQHF. The CDR3 DNA is TGTGCCAGTAGTGACAGTCGGGGGATGAATCAGCCCCAGCATTTT. The variable domain in full, completed from reference TRBV19 and TRBJ1-5, reads DGGITQSPKYLFRKEGQNVTLSCEQNLNHDAMYWYRQDPGQGLRLIYYSQIVNDFQKGDIAEGYSVSREKKESFPLTVTSAQKNPTAFYLCASSDSRGMNQPQHFGDGTRLSIL.

This clone was observed a few times. The rearrangement links TRBV3-1 (or the pseudogene TRBV3-2) to TRBJ2-1; possible D gene TRBD2, 6 bases. Trimming took off 0 bases at V and 10 bases at J, with 16 bases between the two ends. Germline V gene sequence: CDR1 LGHDT, CDR2 YNNKEL (reference sequence). The CDR3 sequence is 15 residues long. For the CDR3, the DNA is TGTGCCAGCAGCCAAGACGCCGGGAGCGAGGGGGAGCAGTTCTTC. Amino acids: CASSQDAGSEGEQFF.

This chain joins TRBV2 and TRBJ1-5; D is perhaps TRBD1 (6 bases). Germline V gene lookup returns CDR1 SNHLY and CDR2 FYNNEI. V was trimmed by 8 bases and J by 6 bases, leaving 14 bases between them. The CDR3 spans 13 residues. The CDR3 loop is CASLGGESQPQHF. CDR3 nucleotide sequence: TGTGCCAGCCTAGGGGGGGAAAGTCAGCCCCAGCATTTT.

V is TRBV20-1 and J is TRBJ1-1; D is ambiguous. The CDR3 has 11 residues. The germline CDR1 and CDR2 sequences are DFQATT and SNEGSKA (reference sequence). Deletions cut 6 bases from V and 1 base from J, with 6 bases between. CDR3 sequence reads: CSAGRNTEAFF. The CDR3 DNA reads as TGCAGTGCGGGGAGGAACACTGAAGCTTTCTTT.

The V and J genes are TRBV20-1 and TRBJ2-1; 8 nucleotides line up with TRBD2. Germline loops: CDR1 DFQATT, CDR2 SNEGSKA (reference sequence). V dropped 3 bases and J dropped 5; count of bases not matched to a gene: 9. This CDR3 region has 15 residues. The CDR3 DNA sequence: TGCAGTGCTAGTTTCGGCGCGGGGGGACACAATGAGCAGTTCTTC. Its translation: CSASFGAGGHNEQFF.

The genes are TRBV3-1 (or the pseudogene TRBV3-2) and TRBJ1-2; maybe TRBD1 (6 bases). CDR1 is LGHDT, CDR2 YNNKEL, per germline (reference sequence). The CDR3 runs to 14 residues. The V and J ends lost 4 bases and 4 bases respectively, with 13 bases between them. This CDR3 is CASSPDSWLYGYTF. The CDR3 DNA reads as TGTGCCAGCAGCCCGGACAGCTGGCTCTATGGCTACACCTTC.

The chain combines TRBV6-5 with TRBJ1-3, with D unclear. V was clipped by 7 bases and J by 2 bases, with 9 bases between them. This CDR3 comprises 13 residues. Germline V CDR1 and CDR2: MNHEY, SVGAGI. CDR3 residues: CASIRETGNTIYF. Here the CDR3 DNA reads TGTGCCAGCATTCGAGAAACTGGAAACACCATATATTTT.

The chain has TRBV7-2 and TRBJ1-4; 7 bases are shared with TRBD1. CDR1 and CDR2 (germline): SGHTA, FQGNSA. V gave up 2 bases and J gave up 8 bases; unmatched junction bases: 5. This CDR3 contains 14 residues. The CDR3 DNA reads TGTGCCAGCAGCTTAAGTGCAGGGGGGGAAAAACTGTTTTTT. Its protein product is CASSLSAGGEKLFF.

The chain couples TRBV7-2 to TRBJ1-2; 10 bases are a match to TRBD1. This CDR3 has 13 amino acids. Germline V gene lookup returns CDR1 SGHTA and CDR2 FQGNSA. V lost 5 bases, J lost 8 bases, and 5 bases stayed unmatched. CDR3 region: CASSRGTGEGYTF. The CDR3, as DNA: TGTGCCAGCAGCCGCGGGACAGGGGAGGGCTACACCTTC.

The V call is TRBV3-1 (or the pseudogene TRBV3-2), the J call TRBJ2-3, with 10 bases that match TRBD2. The length of the CDR3 is 18 residues. Germline CDR1 and CDR2: LGHDT and YNNKEL (reference sequence). V trimming: 2 bases; J trimming: 6 bases; junction bases outside the gene matches: 14. The CDR3 spells CASSQIPASGGSVDTQYF. Here the CDR3 DNA reads TGTGCCAGCAGCCAAATCCCGGCTAGCGGGGGTTCTGTGGATACGCAGTATTTT.